This T cell receptor (beta chain) was sequenced in a study of blood T cell repertoires in COVID-19 (dated by TCRdb to 2020 to 2021). About the investigation overall: Samples from collaborators originated in the United States, Italy and Spain and spanned both the acute and convalescent phases of COVID-19. The prospective study material was composed of cDNA or gDNA derived from T cells, B-cell-depleted T cells, or PBMCs. The dataset comprised deeply sampled blood TCRbeta repertoires from subjects exposed to, actively infected with, or recovered from COVID-19. The repertoires were released in a freely available public database meant as a resource for research on the immune response to SARS-CoV-2. The samples were drawn from two sources: the first 160 participants of the ongoing ImmuneRACE study, and 1,000 to 1,500 subjects contributed by 6 global collaborators. Nearly every sample came with metadata listing a de-identified subject ID, COVID-19 status, age in years and sex. Where available, HLA class I and class II types were obtained from metadata supplied by the sample provider rather than from assay-based typing. Overall study outcomes, separate from this receptor: The amount of clinical and demographic metadata varied by source and participant and was provided uncurated.

This clone was recorded only once. What this receptor recognizes is not known. One base away there is no much larger clone; base qualities are not given. TCRbeta CDR3 regions were amplified from genomic DNA by means of the immunoSEQ Assay, a bias-controlled multiplex PCR. Regarding the original processing steps: Nucleated cell counts per sample were estimated from amplification of reference gene primers within the assay. To quantify the absolute abundance of each unique TCRbeta CDR3 rearrangement, sequence reads were collapsed and filtered. For each sample, productive Simpson clonality was calculated by taking the square root of Simpson's diversity index across productive rearrangements. TCRdb re-hosts the immuneACCESS table, in-frame sequences only. Its copies lack some clones; in the studies checked, an unresolved V gene accounts for under half of them, and the cause for the rest is not known. V and J calls and clone size are copied from that table; D and trimming were computed from the DNA. Counted in this sample were 200,000 to 250,000 clones; approximately 90% of them appeared once. The top ten clones comprise roughly a tenth of the sample.

The CDR1 and CDR2 encoded by the germline V gene (reference sequence) are LNHNV and YYDKDF. The CDR3 covers 15 residues, taking in both the cysteine and the phenylalanine. Only CDR3 DNA remains: 45 bases, in frame from the first base. The V end loses 5 bases and the J end loses 6 bases, and a stretch of 20 bases separates them. In Seattle, one collaborating source enrolled patients while the infection was active and tracked those patients longitudinally over the course of disease. Collaborating institutions collected whole blood in K2EDTA tubes following their own protocols. For TCRbeta analysis, collaborator samples were shipped as frozen whole blood, as isolated PBMCs, or as DNA extracted from either sample type.

The sample consisted of peripheral blood. The rearrangement combines TRBV15 with TRBJ2-7, with TRBD2 tentatively as D gene (6 bases match). This sequence was found in a woman between 45 and 65 years old with COVID-19, enrolled during active disease. CDR3 reads: CATSPRGGGPSEQYF. The nucleotide sequence reads as follows: TGTGCCACCAGCCCTCGAGGTGGAGGGCCGTCCGAGCAGTACTTC.